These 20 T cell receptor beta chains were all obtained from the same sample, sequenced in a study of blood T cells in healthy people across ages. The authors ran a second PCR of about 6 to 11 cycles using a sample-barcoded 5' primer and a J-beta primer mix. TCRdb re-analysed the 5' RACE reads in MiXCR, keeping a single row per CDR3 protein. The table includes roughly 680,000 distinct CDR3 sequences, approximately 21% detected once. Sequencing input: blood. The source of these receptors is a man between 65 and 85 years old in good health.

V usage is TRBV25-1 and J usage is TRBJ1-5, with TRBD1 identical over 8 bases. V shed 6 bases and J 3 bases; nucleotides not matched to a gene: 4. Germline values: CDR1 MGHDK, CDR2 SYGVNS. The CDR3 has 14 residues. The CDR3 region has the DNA TGTGCCAGCAGGGAGACAGGGGTCAATCAGCCCCAGCATTTT. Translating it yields CASRETGVNQPQHF.

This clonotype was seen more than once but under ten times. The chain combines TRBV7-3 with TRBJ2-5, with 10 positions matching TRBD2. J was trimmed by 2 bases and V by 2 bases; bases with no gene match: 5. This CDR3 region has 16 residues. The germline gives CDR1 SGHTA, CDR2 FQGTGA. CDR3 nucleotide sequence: TGTGCCAGCAGCTTACTGGGGACTAGCGCTCAAGAGACCCAGTACTTC. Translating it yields CASSLLGTSAQETQYF.

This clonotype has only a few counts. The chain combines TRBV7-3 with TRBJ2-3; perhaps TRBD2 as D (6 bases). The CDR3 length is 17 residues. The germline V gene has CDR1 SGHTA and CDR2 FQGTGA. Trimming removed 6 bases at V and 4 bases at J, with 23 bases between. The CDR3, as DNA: TGTGCCAGCAGTCCGGGTTCTGGCGGGACTTTAGCAGATACGCAGTATTTT. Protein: CASSPGSGGTLADTQYF.

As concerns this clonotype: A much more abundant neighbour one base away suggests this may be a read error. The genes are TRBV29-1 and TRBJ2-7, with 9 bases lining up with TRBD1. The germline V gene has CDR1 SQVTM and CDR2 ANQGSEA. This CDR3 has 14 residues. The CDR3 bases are TGCAGCGTAGTTATCCGGGACAGGGCGTACGAGCAGTGCTTC. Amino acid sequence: CSVVIRDRAYEQCF.

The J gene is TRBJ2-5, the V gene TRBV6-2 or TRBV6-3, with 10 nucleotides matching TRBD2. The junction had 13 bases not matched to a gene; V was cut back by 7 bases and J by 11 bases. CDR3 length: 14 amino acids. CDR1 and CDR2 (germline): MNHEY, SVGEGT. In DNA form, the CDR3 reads TGTGCCAGCAATAACCTAGCGGGAGAGAGTGAGCAGTACTTC. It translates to CASNNLAGESEQYF.

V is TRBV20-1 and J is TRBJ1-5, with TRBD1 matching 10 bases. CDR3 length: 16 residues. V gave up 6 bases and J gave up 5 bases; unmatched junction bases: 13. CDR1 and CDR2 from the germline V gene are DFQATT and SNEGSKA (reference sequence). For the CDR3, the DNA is TGCAGTGCAAGGGAGAATGCCGGGACAGGGGATCAGCCCCAGCATTTT. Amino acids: CSARENAGTGDQPQHF.

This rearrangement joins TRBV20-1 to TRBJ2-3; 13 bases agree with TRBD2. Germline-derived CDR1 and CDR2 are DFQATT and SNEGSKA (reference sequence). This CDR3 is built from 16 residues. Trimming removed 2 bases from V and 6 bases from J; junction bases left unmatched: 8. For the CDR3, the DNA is TGCAGTGCTAGAACGGGACTAGCGGGGCTCGGGGATACGCAGTATTTT. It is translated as CSARTGLAGLGDTQYF.

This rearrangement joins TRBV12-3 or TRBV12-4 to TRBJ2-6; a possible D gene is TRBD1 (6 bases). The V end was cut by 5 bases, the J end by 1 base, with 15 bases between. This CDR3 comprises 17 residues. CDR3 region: CASSPTGRFSGANVLTF. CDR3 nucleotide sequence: TGTGCCAGCAGTCCGACAGGCAGATTTTCTGGGGCCAACGTCCTGACTTTC.

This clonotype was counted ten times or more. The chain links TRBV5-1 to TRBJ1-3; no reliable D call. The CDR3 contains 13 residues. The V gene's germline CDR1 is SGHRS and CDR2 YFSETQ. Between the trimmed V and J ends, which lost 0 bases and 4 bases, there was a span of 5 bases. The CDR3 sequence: CASSLVTGNTIYF. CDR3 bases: TGCGCCAGCAGCTTGGTCACGGGAAACACCATATATTTT.

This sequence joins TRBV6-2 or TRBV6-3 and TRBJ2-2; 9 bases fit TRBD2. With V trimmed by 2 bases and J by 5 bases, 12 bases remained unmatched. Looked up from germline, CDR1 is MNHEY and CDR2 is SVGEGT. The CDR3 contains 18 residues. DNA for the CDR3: TGTGCCAGCAGTTACCGGGCGGGAGGGCCTCATGGGACCGGGGAGCTGTTTTTT. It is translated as CASSYRAGGPHGTGELFF.

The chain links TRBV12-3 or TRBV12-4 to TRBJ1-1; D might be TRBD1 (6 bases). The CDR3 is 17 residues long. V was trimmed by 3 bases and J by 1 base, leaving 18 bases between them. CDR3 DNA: TGTGCCAGCAGTTTTGGCCTAAATCTCAGGGGGAACACTGAAGCTTTCTTT. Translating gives CASSFGLNLRGNTEAFF.

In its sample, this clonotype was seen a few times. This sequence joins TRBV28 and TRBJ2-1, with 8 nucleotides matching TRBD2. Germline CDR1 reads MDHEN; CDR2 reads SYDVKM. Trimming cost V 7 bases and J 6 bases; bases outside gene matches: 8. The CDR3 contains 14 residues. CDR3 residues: CASTTSGSGNEQFF. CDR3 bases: TGTGCCAGCACCACCAGCGGGAGTGGCAATGAGCAGTTCTTC.

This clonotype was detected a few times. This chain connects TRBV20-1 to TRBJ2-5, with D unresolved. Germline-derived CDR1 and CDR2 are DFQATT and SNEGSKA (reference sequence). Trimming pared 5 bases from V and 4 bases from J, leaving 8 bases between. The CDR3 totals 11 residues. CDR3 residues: CSAADPETQYF. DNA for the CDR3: TGCAGTGCTGCGGACCCAGAGACCCAGTACTTC.

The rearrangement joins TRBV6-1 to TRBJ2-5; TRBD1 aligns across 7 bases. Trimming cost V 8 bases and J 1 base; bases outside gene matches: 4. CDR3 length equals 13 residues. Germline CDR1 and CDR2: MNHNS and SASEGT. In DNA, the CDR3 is TGTGCCAGCGTCGGGACAGTCCAAGAGACCCAGTACTTC. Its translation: CASVGTVQETQYF.

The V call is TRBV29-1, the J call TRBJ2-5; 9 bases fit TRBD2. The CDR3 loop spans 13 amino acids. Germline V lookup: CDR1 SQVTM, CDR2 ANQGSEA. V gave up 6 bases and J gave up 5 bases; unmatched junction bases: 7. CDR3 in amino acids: CSVHSGSLETQYF. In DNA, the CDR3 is TGCAGCGTACATAGCGGGAGCTTGGAGACCCAGTACTTC.

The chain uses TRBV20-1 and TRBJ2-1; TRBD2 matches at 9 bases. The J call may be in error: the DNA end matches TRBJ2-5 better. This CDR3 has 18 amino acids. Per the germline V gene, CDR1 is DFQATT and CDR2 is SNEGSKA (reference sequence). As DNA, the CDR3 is TGCAGTGCTATTGACTCGAGACTAGCGGAGCTTCGCCCGGAGACCCAGTACTTC. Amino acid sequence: CSAIDSRLAELRPETQYF.

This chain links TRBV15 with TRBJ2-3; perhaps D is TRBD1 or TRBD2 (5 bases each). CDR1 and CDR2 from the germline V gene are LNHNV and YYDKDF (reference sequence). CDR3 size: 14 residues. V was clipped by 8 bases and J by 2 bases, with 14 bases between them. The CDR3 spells CATRGRDSTDTQYF. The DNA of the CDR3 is TGTGCCACCCGGGGCAGGGATTCCACAGATACGCAGTATTTT.

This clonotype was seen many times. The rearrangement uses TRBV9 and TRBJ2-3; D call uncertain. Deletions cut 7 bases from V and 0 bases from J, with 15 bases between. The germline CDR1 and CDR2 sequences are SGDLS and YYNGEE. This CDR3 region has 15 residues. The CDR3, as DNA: TGTGCCAGCGTTCCCGGTGGCGAGAGCACAGATACGCAGTATTTT. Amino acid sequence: CASVPGGESTDTQYF. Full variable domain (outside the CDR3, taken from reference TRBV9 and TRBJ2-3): DSGVTQTPKHLITATGQRVTLRCSPRSGDLSVYWYQQSLDQGLQFLIQYYNGEERAKGNILERFSAQQFPDLHSELNLSSLELGDSALYFCASVPGGESTDTQYFGPGTRLTVL.

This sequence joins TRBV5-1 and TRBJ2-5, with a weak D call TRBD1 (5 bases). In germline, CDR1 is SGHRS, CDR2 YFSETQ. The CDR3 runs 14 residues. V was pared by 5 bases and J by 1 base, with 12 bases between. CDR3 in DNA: TGCGCCAGCAGGGTACAGGTTACCCAAGAGACCCAGTACTTC. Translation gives CASRVQVTQETQYF.

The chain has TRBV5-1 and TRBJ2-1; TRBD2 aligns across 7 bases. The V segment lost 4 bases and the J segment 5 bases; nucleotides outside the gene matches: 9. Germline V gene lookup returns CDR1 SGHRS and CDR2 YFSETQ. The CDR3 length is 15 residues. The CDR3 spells CASSPEPAGNNEQFF. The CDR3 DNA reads TGCGCCAGCAGCCCGGAGCCAGCGGGGAACAATGAGCAGTTCTTC.